Listed below are T cell receptor beta chains from one sample, sequenced in a study of blood T cell repertoires in COVID-19. This table comes from immunoSEQ multiplex PCR, and its TCRdb copy is limited to in-frame clones, with some not included. The sample has some 150,000 clones; more than 75% are singletons. Sequences were obtained from peripheral blood. These receptor sequences come from a woman aged 70-85 years with COVID-19, enrolled during active disease. Each CDR3 is given with its conserved first and last residue. Fields, in order: V gene, clone size, D gene, J gene, CDR3 DNA, CDR3 protein. A D gene is named only where the DNA matches it firmly. Clone size, where shown, is once, few, many, or a class for clones that have expanded.

TRBV7-2,.,TRBD1,TRBJ1-1,TGTGCCAGCAGCTATGGGACAGGAATATTGAACACTGAAGCTTTCTTT,CASSYGTGILNTEAFF
TRBV19,few,TRBD1,TRBJ1-5,TGTGCCAGTAGTATAGCGGGACAGGGGAATCAGCCCCAGCATTTT,CASSIAGQGNQPQHF
TRBV28,.,.,TRBJ2-2,TGTGCCAGCAGTTGGTTATCCCCGCAGGGGTACACCGGGGAGCTGTTTTTT,CASSWLSPQGYTGELFF
TRBV6-5,.,TRBD1,TRBJ2-1,TGTGCCAGCAGCCCCCGGACAGGGATGGGTGAGCAGTTCTTC,CASSPRTGMGEQFF
TRBV7-3,.,.,TRBJ2-3,TGTGCCAGCAGCTTAACGCCGGGACTGCAGGATACGCAGTATTTT,CASSLTPGLQDTQYF
TRBV9,.,.,TRBJ1-3,TGTGCCAGCAGCTCCAGCGTCGGGGGGGCTGGAAACACCATATATTTT,CASSSSVGGAGNTIYF
TRBV20-1,.,TRBD2,TRBJ2-5,TGCAGTGCTAGTAAGATAGCGGGGGCTGGGGAGACCCAGTACTTC,CSASKIAGAGETQYF
TRBV7-8,few,.,TRBJ1-3,TGTGCCAGCAGCCCTTACTCTGGAAACACCATATATTTT,CASSPYSGNTIYF
TRBV7-2,.,TRBD2,TRBJ2-1,TGTGCCAGCAGAACCCCCGGGAGCGCGGGGGGTGTGCACAATGAGCAGTTCTTC,CASRTPGSAGGVHNEQFF
TRBV3-1/TRBV3-2,.,.,TRBJ2-7,TGTGCCAGCAGCCAATTCGGCCAGGGGCGTCCCCCCTACGAGCAGTACTTC,CASSQFGQGRPPYEQYF
TRBV2,.,.,TRBJ2-7,TGTGCCAGCAGAAAACAGGGCTGGGGGCCCTACGAGCAGTACTTC,CASRKQGWGPYEQYF
TRBV11-3,.,.,TRBJ2-7,TGTGCCAGCAGCTTTAGACTAGGAAGTAAAAAGGAGCAGTACTTC,CASSFRLGSKKEQYF
TRBV7-8,.,TRBD1,TRBJ2-7,TGTGCCAGCAGTTTAAGGTTCAGGGGGTCCTACGAGCAGTACTTC,CASSLRFRGSYEQYF
TRBV29-1,.,.,TRBJ1-1,TGCAGCGTTGGTTTCAGGGGTACTGAAGCTTTCTTT,CSVGFRGTEAFF
TRBV18,few,.,TRBJ1-2,TGTGCCAGCTCTCCCCAAGGAGGGAGGCCCTCTAACTATGGCTACACCTTC,CASSPQGGRPSNYGYTF
TRBV29-1,.,.,TRBJ1-5,TGCAGCGTTGAAAGAGGGAGGGGTCAGCCCCAGCATTTT,CSVERGRGQPQHF
TRBV7-2,.,.,TRBJ1-1,TGTGCCAGCACCTTAGGCGGTGAGTTTCGGGGCACTGAAGCTTTCTTT,CASTLGGEFRGTEAFF
TRBV3-1/TRBV3-2,.,TRBD1,TRBJ1-1,TGTGCCAGCAGCCAAGTCAGGGGGCCCATGAACACTGAAGCTTTCTTT,CASSQVRGPMNTEAFF
TRBV18,once,.,TRBJ1-3,TGTGCCAGCTCACCACGACCTTGGGACAACTCTGGAAACACCATATATTTT,CASSPRPWDNSGNTIYF
TRBV2,.,.,TRBJ2-1,TGTGCCAGCAGTGAGCTGTTTGGCAGGGCAGGGAATGAGCAGTTCTTC,CASSELFGRAGNEQFF
TRBV4-2,many,.,TRBJ1-3,TGTGCCAGCAGCCGCGACAGCTCTGGAAACACCATATATTTT,CASSRDSSGNTIYF
TRBV2,.,.,TRBJ1-3,TGTGCCAGCAGACCGGGTCCTCAAAACACCATATATTTT,CASRPGPQNTIYF
TRBV30,.,.,TRBJ1-1,TGTGCCTGGAGTGTACCCCAGTTTCCTGTGGGGGGTCCCCTCACTGAAGCTTTCTTT,CAWSVPQFPVGGPLTEAFF
TRBV19,few,.,TRBJ1-6,TGTGCCAGTACTGACAGCCGTAATTCACCCCTCCACTTT,CASTDSRNSPLHF
TRBV7-9,.,.,TRBJ1-6,TGTGCCAGCAGCCCCCAGGGCGCCATTTCACCCCTCCACTTT,CASSPQGAISPLHF
TRBV18,few,TRBD2,TRBJ2-1,TGTGCCAGCGTACCTAGCGGGCGCGAGCAGTTCTTC,CASVPSGREQFF
TRBV19,.,.,TRBJ1-5,TGTGCCAGTACCCAATCAAGCGGGGGATTTAGCAATCAGCCCCAGCATTTT,CASTQSSGGFSNQPQHF
TRBV19,.,.,TRBJ1-2,TGTGCCAGTAGGAGGAATTCAGGGGCGGATGGATATGGCTACACCTTC,CASRRNSGADGYGYTF
TRBV7-3,.,.,TRBJ1-6,TGTGCCAGCAGCCCGACAGGTCCAGGATCACCCCTCCACTTT,CASSPTGPGSPLHF
TRBV5-5,once,.,TRBJ2-7,TGTGCCAGCAGCTTGGCGGGAGTAAGCTCCTACGAGCAGTACTTC,CASSLAGVSSYEQYF
TRBV7-8,.,.,TRBJ1-2,TGTGCCAGCAGCTTAGGTAGCCTTAGTGGCTACACCTTC,CASSLGSLSGYTF
TRBV2,.,.,TRBJ1-3,TGTGCCAGCAGTCCGACTGAATTTTGGAACACCATATATTTT,CASSPTEFWNTIYF
TRBV7-9,.,TRBD1,TRBJ2-5,TGTGCCAGCAGCCCCCGACAGGGAGAGACCCAGTACTTC,CASSPRQGETQYF
TRBV7-9,.,TRBD1,TRBJ1-4,TGTGCCAGCAGGACCGGGACAGGGGGCACTAATGAAAAACTGTTTTTT,CASRTGTGGTNEKLFF
TRBV6-4,.,TRBD2,TRBJ2-5,TGTGCCAGCAGTCGTCCCGGGACTAGCGGGGGATTAGAGACCCAGTACTTC,CASSRPGTSGGLETQYF
TRBV7-3,.,.,TRBJ2-1,TGTGCCAGCGCCGATGACCGCGGCTCCTACAATGAGCAGTTCTTC,CASADDRGSYNEQFF
TRBV4-3,.,.,TRBJ1-1,TGCGCCAGCAGCCAAGAGGTCGGGGGGCGAGGGGCTGAAGCTTTCTTT,CASSQEVGGRGAEAFF
TRBV5-1,.,.,TRBJ1-6,TGCGCCAGCCGTACCGGGACAACCTATAATTCACCCCTCCACTTT,CASRTGTTYNSPLHF
TRBV5-1,.,.,TRBJ2-7,TGCGCCAGCAGCCCCCGAACAGGGCCCTACGAGCAGTACTTC,CASSPRTGPYEQYF
TRBV11-1,.,.,TRBJ1-1,TGTGCCAGCAGCGCCCTGGGGGGAACTGAAGCTTTCTTT,CASSALGGTEAFF